These 27 T cell receptor beta chains were sequenced from one sample in a study of shared clonotypes between healthy human individuals. Data came from immunoSEQ multiplex PCR; TCRdb stores just in-frame clones and leaves some out. Altogether 400,000 to 600,000 clones are present, roughly 80% being singletons, with the ten largest covering approximately 13%. The sequenced sample was PBMCs. The source of these receptors is a woman aged 40-49 years in good health. Some clones in this sample may be carry-over from other donors' samples.

The chain couples TRBV28 to TRBJ2-6; the D call may be TRBD1 or TRBD2 (5 bases each). Deletions cut 7 bases from V and 1 base from J, with 14 bases between. The germline CDR1 and CDR2 sequences are MDHEN and SYDVKM. This CDR3 has 16 amino acids. The CDR3 is CASTLRGASGANVLTF. CDR3 sequence (DNA): TGTGCCAGCACCCTTAGAGGGGCTTCTGGGGCCAACGTCCTGACTTTC.

V is TRBV2 and J is TRBJ1-3; 7 positions match TRBD1. V lost 5 bases, J lost 4 bases, and 5 bases stayed unmatched. Germline-derived CDR1 and CDR2 are SNHLY and FYNNEI. There are 14 residues in the CDR3. The CDR3 sequence: CASSSGQAGNTIYF. CDR3 bases: TGTGCCAGCAGTTCAGGACAGGCGGGAAACACCATATATTTT.

The rearrangement uses TRBV7-9 and TRBJ1-2; D remains unclear. The V gene lost 5 bases and the J gene lost 0 bases, with 19 bases spanning the gap. Germline V CDR1 and CDR2: SEHNR, FQNEAQ (reference sequence). CDR3 length: 17 residues. CDR3: CASSVPRRTEPNYGYTF. The CDR3 DNA reads TGTGCCAGCAGCGTACCCAGGAGAACCGAGCCTAACTATGGCTACACCTTC. The variable domain in full, completed from reference TRBV7-9 and TRBJ1-2, reads DTGVSQNPRHKITKRGQNVTFRCDPISEHNRLYWYRQTLGQGPEFLTYFQNEAQLEKSRLLSDRFSAERPKGSFSTLEIQRTEQGDSAMYLCASSVPRRTEPNYGYTFGSGTRLTVV.

The CDR3 DNA is TGTGCCAGCAGCTTGGGTCGGACAGGGTTTGATACGCAGTATTTT. This sequence encodes CASSLGRTGFDTQYF. The J gene is TRBJ2-3, the V gene TRBV5-4, with 8 nucleotides matching TRBD1. V trimming: 0 bases; J trimming: 6 bases; junction bases outside the gene matches: 6. In germline, CDR1 is SGHNT, CDR2 YYREEE (reference sequence). The CDR3 is made up of 15 amino acids.

The CDR3 DNA follows: TGTGCCATCACTCCGGGACTAGTCTACAATGAGCAGTTCTTC. It yields the protein CAITPGLVYNEQFF. This chain connects TRBV10-3 to TRBJ2-1; 8 nucleotides agree with TRBD2. V was pared by 7 bases and J by 3 bases, with 5 bases of the junction left unmatched. This CDR3 contains 14 residues. In germline, CDR1 is ENHRY, CDR2 SYGVKD.

The CDR3 DNA sequence: TGCAGTGCTAGAGGGTTTACTGAGCAGTTCTTC. Protein product: CSARGFTEQFF. The chain joins TRBV20-1 to TRBJ2-1; D call uncertain. The CDR3 is made up of 11 amino acids. V was shortened by 1 base and J by 9 bases, with 7 bases between the two germline ends. The V gene's germline CDR1 is DFQATT and CDR2 SNEGSKA (reference sequence).

The gene calls are TRBV5-6 and TRBJ1-2; no firm D call. Germline loops: CDR1 SGHDT, CDR2 YYEEEE. There are 15 residues in the CDR3. Trimming shortened V by 0 bases and J by 4 bases, and 13 bases separated the two germline ends. CDR3 region: CASSLGGQTPYGYTF. The CDR3 coding sequence is TGTGCCAGCAGCTTGGGCGGCCAAACTCCCTATGGCTACACCTTC.

The chain recombines TRBV9 with TRBJ2-2, with D unclear. Trimming removed 0 bases from V and 0 bases from J, with 6 bases in between. The CDR3 contains 15 residues. Germline CDR1 SGDLS, CDR2 YYNGEE. Written as DNA, the CDR3 is TGTGCCAGCAGCGTAGGGGCTACGAACACCGGGGAGCTGTTTTTT. As protein: CASSVGATNTGELFF.

The chain employs TRBV5-4 and TRBJ1-2; 9 bases map to TRBD1. V dropped 4 bases and J dropped 4; count of bases not matched to a gene: 5. Germline values: CDR1 SGHNT, CDR2 YYREEE (reference sequence). This CDR3 spans 14 amino acids. CDR3 residues: CASSEGQGLYGYTF. The DNA of the CDR3 is TGTGCCAGCAGCGAGGGACAGGGACTCTATGGCTACACCTTC.

The chain carries TRBV27 and TRBJ1-4; TRBD1 aligns across 7 bases. CDR1 is MNHEY and CDR2 is SMNVEV in the germline V gene (reference sequence). V shed 0 bases, J shed 4 bases, and the junction held 5 bases outside the gene matches. This CDR3 spans 16 amino acids. Written as DNA, the CDR3 is TGTGCCAGCAGTTTATCGACCGGACAGGTTAATGAAAAACTGTTTTTT. This codes for CASSLSTGQVNEKLFF.

The chain employs TRBV19 and TRBJ2-7; TRBD2 aligns across 8 bases. Per the germline V gene, CDR1 is LNHDA and CDR2 is SQIVND (reference sequence). The V and J ends lost 5 bases and 0 bases, in that order; junction bases with no gene match: 9. The CDR3 has 16 residues. The CDR3 loop is CASSPTLAVSSYEQYF. CDR3 bases: TGTGCCAGTAGTCCGACACTAGCGGTCAGCTCCTACGAGCAGTACTTC.

The J gene is TRBJ2-3, the V gene TRBV7-9; no clear D. Per germline, CDR1 SEHNR and CDR2 FQNEAQ (reference sequence). The length of the CDR3 is 14 residues. The germline V and J ends were trimmed by 5 bases and 4 bases, with 13 bases remaining between them. CDR3 sequence reads: CASSLLLGPDTQYF. CDR3 nucleotide sequence: TGTGCCAGCAGCCTACTGCTCGGGCCAGATACGCAGTATTTT. The entire variable domain, with the rest obtained from reference TRBV7-9 and TRBJ2-3, is as follows: DTGVSQNPRHKITKRGQNVTFRCDPISEHNRLYWYRQTLGQGPEFLTYFQNEAQLEKSRLLSDRFSAERPKGSFSTLEIQRTEQGDSAMYLCASSLLLGPDTQYFGPGTRLTVL.

This clone was counted between two and nine times. The chain has TRBV11-2 and TRBJ2-1; 12 bases align to TRBD2. Trimming removed 5 bases from V and 4 bases from J; junction bases left unmatched: 9. CDR3 length: 17 amino acids. Germline V gene sequence: CDR1 SGHAT, CDR2 FQNNGV. The DNA for the CDR3 is TGTGCCAGCAGCCCAGGGCCGGGACTAGCGGGTTACAATGAGCAGTTCTTC. Amino acid sequence: CASSPGPGLAGYNEQFF.

The chain joins TRBV7-2 to TRBJ1-4; perhaps TRBD1 as D (5 bases). CDR1 is SGHTA and CDR2 is FQGNSA in the germline V gene. This CDR3 comprises 15 residues. Trimming stripped 4 bases from V and 4 bases from J, with 13 bases between. In DNA, the CDR3 is TGTGCCAGCAGCTCAGCCGGGGGGGTTAATGAAAAACTGTTTTTT. This translates into CASSSAGGVNEKLFF.

The genes are TRBV6-1 and TRBJ2-5, with a tentative D call TRBD2 (7 bases). V was shortened by 2 bases and J by 8 bases, with 18 bases between the two germline ends. The germline gives CDR1 MNHNS, CDR2 SASEGT. The CDR3 has 15 amino acids. This CDR3 is CASSERVGGPSTQYF. For the CDR3, the DNA is TGTGCCAGCAGTGAAAGGGTCGGGGGGCCCAGTACCCAGTACTTC.

J is TRBJ2-5 and V is TRBV9; D not certain. The ends were cut back, 0 bases at V and 2 bases at J, with 8 bases in the middle. From germline, CDR1 is SGDLS and CDR2 YYNGEE. There are 14 residues in the CDR3. Written as DNA, the CDR3 is TGTGCCAGCAGCGTAGGGTCAAATCAAGAGACCCAGTACTTC. It specifies CASSVGSNQETQYF.

Here the CDR3 DNA reads TGTGCCAGCAGCGGGACAGGAAACTCTGGAAACACCATATATTTT. Its protein is CASSGTGNSGNTIYF. V and J are TRBV9 and TRBJ1-3; 7 nucleotides line up with TRBD1. Germline V gives CDR1 SGDLS, CDR2 YYNGEE. This CDR3 region has 15 residues. Trimming at V came to 3 bases and at J to 0 bases, leaving 3 bases not matched to a gene.

This clone has a single count. This chain links TRBV6-5 with TRBJ1-5; D is uncertain. The CDR3 runs 15 residues. Germline V gene lookup returns CDR1 MNHEY and CDR2 SVGAGI. V was trimmed by 6 bases and J by 1 base, leaving 13 bases between them. This CDR3 is CASSPQRGSNQPQHF. CDR3 sequence (DNA): TGTGCCAGCAGCCCCCAGCGGGGAAGCAATCAGCCCCAGCATTTT.

The V and J genes are TRBV5-5 and TRBJ2-3; D possibly corresponds to TRBD1 (5 bases). The CDR3 spans 14 residues. Trimming removed 4 bases from V and 2 bases from J, with 11 bases in between. Looked up from germline, CDR1 is SGHKS and CDR2 is YYEKEE (reference sequence). The CDR3 reads CASSLQVHTDTQYF. The CDR3 nucleotides are TGTGCCAGCAGCCTACAGGTGCACACAGATACGCAGTATTTT.

The chain couples TRBV7-3 to TRBJ1-2, with D maybe TRBD1 (6 bases). The V gene lost 0 bases and the J gene lost 8 bases, with 16 bases spanning the gap. CDR3 length: 15 amino acids. CDR1 and CDR2 from the germline V gene are SGHTA and FQGTGA. The CDR3: CASSLTPQGNGGYTF. CDR3 nucleotide sequence: TGTGCCAGCAGCTTAACTCCGCAGGGGAACGGAGGCTACACCTTC.

The table lists this clone with a few counts. The chain uses TRBV9 and TRBJ1-4; TRBD1 might be the D (5 bases). CDR3 size: 14 residues. Germline V gene sequence: CDR1 SGDLS, CDR2 YYNGEE. V shed 4 bases and J shed 7 bases, with 14 bases lying between them. The CDR3 is CASSPEGAGEKLFF. The CDR3 DNA sequence: TGTGCCAGCAGCCCGGAAGGGGCTGGTGAAAAACTGTTTTTT. The full variable domain, completed using reference TRBV9 and TRBJ1-4, is DSGVTQTPKHLITATGQRVTLRCSPRSGDLSVYWYQQSLDQGLQFLIQYYNGEERAKGNILERFSAQQFPDLHSELNLSSLELGDSALYFCASSPEGAGEKLFFGSGTQLSVL.

J is TRBJ2-1 and V is TRBV15; 13 bases match TRBD2. This CDR3 contains 16 residues. The germline CDR1 and CDR2 sequences are LNHNV and YYDKDF (reference sequence). The trim removed 1 base at V and 8 bases at J, leaving 5 bases unmatched. DNA of the CDR3: TGTGCCACCAGCAGAGGGACTAGCGGGAGTGGCGATGAGCAGTTCTTC. This gives the protein CATSRGTSGSGDEQFF.

Comments on this clone: A much larger clone lies a single base off, so this may be a read error. This rearrangement joins TRBV7-2 to TRBJ2-7; TRBD2 agrees at 9 bases. J was trimmed by 0 bases and V by 5 bases; bases with no gene match: 2. Germline lookup yields CDR1 SGHTA and CDR2 FQGNSA. This CDR3 has 14 residues. As DNA, the CDR3 is TGTGCCAGCAGCCGGACTAGCGCCTCCTACGAGCAGTACTTC. Its translation: CASSRTSASYEQYF.

The sample holds one count of this clone. The genes are TRBV6-1 and TRBJ2-2; the D gene is possibly TRBD2 (6 bases). The germline gives CDR1 MNHNS, CDR2 SASEGT. The CDR3 runs to 13 residues. The V end lost 10 bases, the J end lost 1 base, and 10 bases lay between the germline ends. CDR3 sequence: CATRERNTGELFF. DNA of the CDR3: TGTGCCACCCGGGAGCGGAACACCGGGGAGCTGTTTTTT.

V is TRBV10-2 and J is TRBJ1-5, with unresolved D. Germline CDR1 and CDR2: WSHSY and SAAADI. The ends were cut back, 3 bases at V and 4 bases at J, with 13 bases in the middle. This CDR3 comprises 15 residues. In nucleotides, the CDR3 is TGCGCCAGCAGTGAATGGTATTTGGGAAATCAGCCCCAGCATTTT. Amino acids: CASSEWYLGNQPQHF.

The chain links TRBV30 to TRBJ2-2; D is ambiguous. Germline V lookup: CDR1 GTSNPN, CDR2 SVGIG (reference sequence). V was clipped by 5 bases and J by 5 bases, with 12 bases between them. CDR3 length equals 13 residues. Written as DNA, the CDR3 is TGTGCCTGGTGGAGCTTTAGAACCGGGGAGCTGTTTTTT. Amino acids: CAWWSFRTGELFF.

The J gene is TRBJ1-2, the V gene TRBV6-6, with TRBD1 identical over 7 bases. The ends lost 6 bases at V and 5 bases at J; junction bases unmatched: 6. The CDR3 extends over 13 amino acids. Germline lookup yields CDR1 MNHNY and CDR2 SVGAGI (reference sequence). The CDR3 reads CASRGGQLYGYTF. Written as DNA, the CDR3 is TGTGCCAGCAGGGGGGGACAGCTTTATGGCTACACCTTC.